This entry lists 23 T cell receptor beta chains sequenced from one sample in a study of blood T cell repertoires in COVID-19. This table comes from immunoSEQ multiplex PCR, and its TCRdb copy is limited to in-frame clones, with some not included. The sample includes 200,000 or so clones, approximately 80% of them seen just once. Sequenced sample: peripheral blood. These receptors were collected from a woman of 80 years or more with acute or convalescent COVID-19.

This clone was found a few times. The chain carries TRBV6-5 and TRBJ1-1; D is possibly TRBD1 (6 bases). The CDR3 covers 15 residues. Trimming shortened V by 5 bases and J by 1 base, and 14 bases separated the two germline ends. Germline CDR1 reads MNHEY; CDR2 reads SVGAGI. CDR3 coding DNA: TGTGCCAGCAGTCTCCGGCAACAGGGGAACACTGAAGCTTTCTTT. Amino acid sequence: CASSLRQQGNTEAFF.

The chain joins TRBV28 to TRBJ2-2, with 9 bases fitting TRBD2. There are 13 residues in the CDR3. From germline, CDR1 is MDHEN and CDR2 SYDVKM. V dropped 7 bases and J dropped 5; count of bases not matched to a gene: 2. The CDR3 nucleotides read TGTGCCAGCATAACTAGCGGGACCGGGGAGCTGTTTTTT. Translated: CASITSGTGELFF.

The rearrangement joins TRBV3-1 (or the pseudogene TRBV3-2) to TRBJ2-1; 8 bases align to TRBD2. This CDR3 region has 17 residues. Germline lookup yields CDR1 LGHDT and CDR2 YNNKEL (reference sequence). The V and J ends lost 0 bases and 3 bases, in that order; junction bases with no gene match: 7. In DNA form, the CDR3 reads TGTGCCAGCAGCCAAGATCTTGGAGCGGGAGTCTACAATGAGCAGTTCTTC. It specifies CASSQDLGAGVYNEQFF.

This clone was found a few times. The genes are TRBV9 and TRBJ2-3; TRBD2 is a possible D gene (6 bases). In germline, CDR1 is SGDLS, CDR2 YYNGEE. The CDR3 spans 15 residues. V lost 0 bases to trimming and J lost 2 bases, with 10 bases between them. This chain's CDR3 is CASSVAGENTDTQYF. The DNA for the CDR3 is TGTGCCAGCAGCGTAGCGGGGGAGAACACAGATACGCAGTATTTT.

This chain uses TRBV3-1 (or the pseudogene TRBV3-2) with TRBJ1-3; D may be TRBD1 (6 bases). Germline-derived CDR1 and CDR2 are LGHDT and YNNKEL (reference sequence). This CDR3 has 15 amino acids. Trimming took off 0 bases at V and 4 bases at J, with 10 bases between the two ends. This chain's CDR3 is CASSQDFTGGNTIYF. The CDR3 nucleotides read TGTGCCAGCAGCCAAGATTTCACAGGGGGAAACACCATATATTTT.

This chain links TRBV19 with TRBJ2-2; D is ambiguous. Germline CDR1 LNHDA, CDR2 SQIVND (reference sequence). CDR3 length: 14 amino acids. V was cut by 1 base and J by 1 base, with 4 bases left in between. The CDR3 bases are TGTGCCAGTAGTATAGTTCAGAACACCGGGGAGCTGTTTTTT. It codes for CASSIVQNTGELFF.

V gene TRBV27 combines with J gene TRBJ1-5, with D uncertain. Between the trimmed V and J ends, which lost 6 bases and 1 base, there was a span of 13 bases. Germline V gives CDR1 MNHEY, CDR2 SMNVEV (reference sequence). The CDR3 consists of 15 residues. The CDR3 reads CASSIRASSNQPQHF. CDR3 in DNA: TGTGCCAGCAGCATAAGGGCTAGCAGCAATCAGCCCCAGCATTTT.

The chain is built from TRBV19 and TRBJ1-1; TRBD1 agrees at 7 bases. V shed 10 bases, J shed 0 bases, and the junction held 5 bases outside the gene matches. The CDR3 has 13 amino acids. CDR1 LNHDA and CDR2 SQIVND come from the germline V gene (reference sequence). Here the CDR3 reads CATLQGMNTEAFF. DNA of the CDR3: TGTGCCACCTTACAGGGGATGAACACTGAAGCTTTCTTT.

The rearrangement uses TRBV24-1 and TRBJ1-1; D call uncertain. Germline lookup yields CDR1 KGHDR and CDR2 SFDVKD. The CDR3 runs to 12 residues. Trimming shortened V by 3 bases and J by 6 bases, and 7 bases separated the two germline ends. The CDR3 DNA follows: TGTGCCACCAGTGATCCGGGGTCTGAAGCTTTCTTT. Translating it yields CATSDPGSEAFF.

The chain carries TRBV30 and TRBJ2-6; 9 bases agree with TRBD1. The ends lost 5 bases at V and 2 bases at J; junction bases unmatched: 4. This CDR3 is built from 15 residues. The V gene's germline CDR1 is GTSNPN and CDR2 SVGIG (reference sequence). Written as DNA, the CDR3 is TGTGCCTGGGGGACAGGGTTTGCTGGGGCCAACGTCCTGACTTTC. Its translation is CAWGTGFAGANVLTF.

The genes are TRBV6-6 and TRBJ2-7; 8 bases map to TRBD1. CDR3 length: 14 amino acids. Looked up from germline, CDR1 is MNHNY and CDR2 is SVGAGI (reference sequence). Trimming cost V 6 bases and J 7 bases; bases outside gene matches: 11. For the CDR3, the DNA is TGTGCCAGCAGGAGCGGACAGGGAAGGCAGGAGCAGTACTTC. It yields the protein CASRSGQGRQEQYF.

This sequence joins TRBV6-5 and TRBJ1-2; D unclear. From germline, CDR1 is MNHEY and CDR2 SVGAGI. The CDR3 loop spans 15 amino acids. V was shortened by 2 bases and J by 4 bases, with 14 bases between the two germline ends. The CDR3 DNA reads TGTGCCAGCAGTTACAATCGGGGTGAGGGCTATGGCTACACCTTC. This gives the protein CASSYNRGEGYGYTF.

This chain joins TRBV3-1 (or the pseudogene TRBV3-2) and TRBJ2-7, with a tentative D call TRBD1 (6 bases). The germline V and J ends were trimmed by 0 bases and 2 bases, with 11 bases remaining between them. Per germline, CDR1 LGHDT and CDR2 YNNKEL (reference sequence). The CDR3 contains 15 residues. The CDR3 here is CASSQDGTNTYEQYF. The CDR3 nucleotides read TGTGCCAGCAGCCAAGATGGGACAAATACCTACGAGCAGTACTTC.

The chain carries TRBV6-1 and TRBJ2-7, with 8 bases identical to TRBD1. Trimming cost V 5 bases and J 3 bases; bases outside gene matches: 6. This CDR3 spans 14 amino acids. Germline V gene data show CDR1 as MNHNS and CDR2 as SASEGT. CDR3 nucleotides: TGTGCCAGCAGTAGCGGACAGGGAGGCTACGAGCAGTACTTC. Protein product: CASSSGQGGYEQYF.

J is TRBJ1-4 and V is TRBV3-1 (or the pseudogene TRBV3-2); D remains ambiguous. There are 13 residues in the CDR3. CDR1 LGHDT and CDR2 YNNKEL come from the germline V gene (reference sequence). V dropped 4 bases and J dropped 8 bases, with 11 bases sitting between them. The CDR3 DNA reads as TGTGCCAGCAGCCTCCGGGATTTAGAAAAACTGTTTTTT. Amino acids: CASSLRDLEKLFF.

V and J are TRBV6-1 and TRBJ1-4; a possible D gene is TRBD1 (5 bases). Germline-derived CDR1 and CDR2 are MNHNS and SASEGT. V was pared by 3 bases and J by 4 bases, with 9 bases between. The CDR3 has 14 residues. CDR3 in amino acids: CASSDRQLNEKLFF. As DNA, the CDR3 is TGTGCCAGCAGTGATAGACAGCTTAATGAAAAACTGTTTTTT.

This clone appeared once. The chain carries TRBV4-1 and TRBJ1-4, with TRBD1 matching 11 bases. Germline CDR1 is MGHRA and CDR2 is YSYEKL. The CDR3 covers 16 residues. V was clipped by 4 bases and J by 6 bases; unmatched bases: 7. The CDR3 DNA follows: TGCGCCAGCAGCCCGCGGACAGGGGGCGGGTATGAAAAACTGTTTTTT. Translation gives CASSPRTGGGYEKLFF.

The chain recombines TRBV5-3 with TRBJ2-5; 9 bases are shared with TRBD1. TRBV5-3 counts as an open reading frame of uncertain function. The V segment lost 3 bases and the J segment 2 bases; nucleotides outside the gene matches: 5. The CDR3 loop spans 15 amino acids. The CDR3 DNA is TGTGCCAGAAGCTGCGGGACAGGGTATCAAGAGACCCAGTACTTC. Translation gives CARSCGTGYQETQYF.

This clone was detected only once. This chain joins TRBV7-3 and TRBJ1-2; 9 bases map to TRBD1. J gave up 1 base and V 5 bases, and 2 bases lay outside the gene matches. CDR3 length: 14 residues. Per the germline V gene, CDR1 is SGHTA and CDR2 is FQGTGA. The CDR3 bases are TGTGCCAGCAGCCCGGGACAGGGTAACTATGGCTACACCTTC. Residues: CASSPGQGNYGYTF.

This clone occurred once. The V call is TRBV29-1, the J call TRBJ1-1, with unresolved D. From germline, CDR1 is SQVTM and CDR2 ANQGSEA. Trimming removed 6 bases at V and 1 base at J, with 12 bases between. This CDR3 comprises 13 residues. CDR3 in amino acids: CSVRFTENTEAFF. The CDR3 coding sequence is TGCAGCGTCAGGTTCACAGAGAACACTGAAGCTTTCTTT.

This chain links TRBV27 with TRBJ2-1; TRBD2 matches at 8 bases. The V segment lost 5 bases and the J segment 7 bases; nucleotides outside the gene matches: 10. There are 15 residues in the CDR3. Germline CDR1 and CDR2: MNHEY and SMNVEV (reference sequence). The CDR3 DNA reads as TGTGCCAGCAGTGAGATAGGACTAGCTTCTAATGAGCAGTTCTTC. As protein: CASSEIGLASNEQFF.

V and J are TRBV5-4 and TRBJ1-1; TRBD1 matches at 7 bases. Per germline, CDR1 SGHNT and CDR2 YYREEE (reference sequence). V was pared by 2 bases and J by 0 bases, with 10 bases of the junction left unmatched. The CDR3 consists of 17 residues. CDR3 residues: CASSLTGTANMNTEAFF. The CDR3 nucleotides read TGTGCCAGCAGCTTAACCGGGACAGCCAACATGAACACTGAAGCTTTCTTT.

The V call is TRBV11-3, the J call TRBJ1-2; D call uncertain. From germline, CDR1 is SGHNT and CDR2 YENEEA. This CDR3 spans 14 amino acids. V lost 0 bases, J lost 7 bases, and 12 bases lay in between. This chain's CDR3 is CASSLDASSGGYTF. CDR3 bases: TGTGCCAGCAGCTTAGACGCGAGCTCAGGTGGCTACACCTTC.